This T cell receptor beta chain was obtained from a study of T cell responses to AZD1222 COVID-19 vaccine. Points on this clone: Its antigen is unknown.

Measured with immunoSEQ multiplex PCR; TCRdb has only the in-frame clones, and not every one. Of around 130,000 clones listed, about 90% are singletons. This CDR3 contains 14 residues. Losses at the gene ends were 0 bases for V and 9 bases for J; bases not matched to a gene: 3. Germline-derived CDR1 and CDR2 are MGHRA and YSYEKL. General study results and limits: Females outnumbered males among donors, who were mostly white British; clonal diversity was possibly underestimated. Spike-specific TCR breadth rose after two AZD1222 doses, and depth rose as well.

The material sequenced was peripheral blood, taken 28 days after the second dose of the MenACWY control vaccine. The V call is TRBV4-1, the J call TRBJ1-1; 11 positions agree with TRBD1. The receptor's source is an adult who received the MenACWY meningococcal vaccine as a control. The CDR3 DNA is TGCGCCAGCAGCCAAGAGGGGACAGGGGGGAAAGCTTTCTTT. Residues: CASSQEGTGGKAFF.